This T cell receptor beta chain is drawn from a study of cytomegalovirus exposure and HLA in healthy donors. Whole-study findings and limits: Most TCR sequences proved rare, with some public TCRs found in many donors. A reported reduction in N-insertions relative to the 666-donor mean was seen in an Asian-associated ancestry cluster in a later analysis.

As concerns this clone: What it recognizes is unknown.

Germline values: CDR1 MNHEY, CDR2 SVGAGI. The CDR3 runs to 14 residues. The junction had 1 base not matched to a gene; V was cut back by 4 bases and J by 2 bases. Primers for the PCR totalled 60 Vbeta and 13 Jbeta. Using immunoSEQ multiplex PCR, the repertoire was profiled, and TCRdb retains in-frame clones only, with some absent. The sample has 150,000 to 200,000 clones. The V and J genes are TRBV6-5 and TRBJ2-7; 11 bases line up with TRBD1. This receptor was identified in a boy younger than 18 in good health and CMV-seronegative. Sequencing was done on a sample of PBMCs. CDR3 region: CASSLGQGAYEQYF. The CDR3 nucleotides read TGTGCCAGCAGTTTGGGACAGGGGGCCTACGAGCAGTACTTC.